The 26 T cell receptor beta chains listed next were all sequenced from one sample in a study of shared clonotypes between healthy human individuals. The protocol was immunoSEQ multiplex PCR, while the TCRdb copy is restricted to in-frame clones and leaves out a portion. Here the sample spans approximately 980,000 clones, approximately 80% being singletons. Input material: memory CD4+ T cells sorted from blood. Specified subset: CD45RA-negative fraction. These receptor sequences come from a man aged 18 to 35 in good health.

The rearrangement links TRBV5-1 to TRBJ2-7; D is unclear. CDR3 length equals 13 residues. The V gene lost 1 base and the J gene lost 2 bases, with 7 bases spanning the gap. Germline V CDR1 and CDR2: SGHRS, YFSETQ. The CDR3 DNA sequence: TGCGCCAGCAGCTTGTATTCCCCCTACGAGCAGTACTTC. Translating gives CASSLYSPYEQYF.

The chain uses TRBV18 and TRBJ2-7; D is undetermined. V lost 3 bases, J lost 1 base, and 13 bases lay in between. This CDR3 spans 15 amino acids. Germline V gene lookup returns CDR1 KGHSH and CDR2 LQKENI. In DNA, the CDR3 is TGTGCCAGCTCACCTAAAACGCTATCTTCCTACGAGCAGTACTTC. Protein product: CASSPKTLSSYEQYF.

The chain has TRBV7-2 and TRBJ2-7; TRBD2 matches 8 bases. The CDR3 consists of 14 residues. V lost 5 bases and J lost 2; bases outside the gene matches: 5. The germline V gene has CDR1 SGHTA and CDR2 FQGNSA. The CDR3 is CASSNQAGAYEQYF. Written as DNA, the CDR3 is TGTGCCAGCAGCAATCAAGCGGGAGCCTACGAGCAGTACTTC.

This clone was observed a few times. The gene calls are TRBV6-1 and TRBJ1-6, with D possibly being TRBD1 (6 bases). Germline-derived CDR1 and CDR2 are MNHNS and SASEGT. Trimming removed 7 bases at V and 7 bases at J, with 17 bases between. This CDR3 contains 15 residues. The CDR3 loop is CASNFAGTSNSPLHF. CDR3 nucleotide sequence: TGTGCCAGCAATTTCGCCGGGACATCGAATTCACCCCTCCACTTT.

The J gene is TRBJ1-2, the V gene TRBV14; D unresolved. Germline CDR1 reads SGHDN; CDR2 reads FVKESK. V dropped 0 bases and J dropped 5 bases, with 7 bases sitting between them. The CDR3 runs 13 residues. The CDR3 protein is CASSQDQQYGYTF. In DNA, the CDR3 is TGTGCCAGCAGCCAAGATCAACAGTATGGCTACACCTTC. The whole variable domain, remainder taken from reference TRBV14 and TRBJ1-2, is EAGVTQFPSHSVIEKGQTVTLRCDPISGHDNLYWYRRVMGKEIKFLLHFVKESKQDESGMPNNRFLAERTGGTYSTLKVQPAELEDSGVYFCASSQDQQYGYTFGSGTRLTVV.

V gene TRBV9 combines with J gene TRBJ2-6; no reliable D call. Trimming took off 2 bases at V and 0 bases at J, with 3 bases between the two ends. The CDR3 has 14 residues. Germline-derived CDR1 and CDR2 are SGDLS and YYNGEE. CDR3 amino acids: CASSVYSGANVLTF. Here the CDR3 DNA reads TGTGCCAGCAGCGTGTACTCTGGGGCCAACGTCCTGACTTTC.

V is TRBV6-1 and J is TRBJ2-3; 8 nucleotides agree with TRBD2. Germline V gene data show CDR1 as MNHNS and CDR2 as SASEGT. CDR3 length: 15 residues. Trimming cost V 4 bases and J 3 bases; bases outside gene matches: 6. As DNA, the CDR3 is TGTGCCAGCAGTGCCTCGGGGGGGATTACAGATACGCAGTATTTT. Encoded protein: CASSASGGITDTQYF.

This chain links TRBV6-5 with TRBJ1-1; D ambiguous. The V gene's germline CDR1 is MNHEY and CDR2 SVGAGI. The V end lost 8 bases, the J end lost 4 bases, and 17 bases lay between the germline ends. This CDR3 has 14 amino acids. As DNA, the CDR3 is TGTGCCAGCGAACAAGGCGGGGTGAGCACTGAAGCTTTCTTT. As protein: CASEQGGVSTEAFF.

This clone showed up many times. The chain couples TRBV28 to TRBJ1-2, with D uncertain. CDR3 length: 13 residues. V was cut by 7 bases and J by 4 bases, with 13 bases left in between. CDR1 and CDR2 (germline): MDHEN, SYDVKM. In nucleotides, the CDR3 is TGTGCCAGCACCCTCACAAAGGGCTATGGCTACACCTTC. It specifies CASTLTKGYGYTF.

The rearrangement links TRBV9 to TRBJ1-5; tentatively, D is TRBD1 (6 bases). V was shortened by 0 bases and J by 7 bases, with 14 bases between the two germline ends. The CDR3 length is 15 residues. Per germline, CDR1 SGDLS and CDR2 YYNGEE. CDR3 coding DNA: TGTGCCAGCAGCGTAGTACAGGGCTTTTGGCAGCCCCAGCATTTT. Residues: CASSVVQGFWQPQHF.

V gene TRBV13 combines with J gene TRBJ2-3, with D maybe TRBD1 (5 bases). This CDR3 is built from 12 residues. The V end was cut by 2 bases, the J end by 7 bases, with 7 bases between. Germline V gene sequence: CDR1 PRHDT, CDR2 FYEKMQ (reference sequence). CDR3 bases: TGTGCCAGCAGCTTACAGGGATATACGCAGTATTTT. It translates to CASSLQGYTQYF. Using reference TRBV13 and TRBJ2-3 for the parts outside the CDR3, the full variable domain is AAGVIQSPRHLIKEKRETATLKCYPIPRHDTVYWYQQGPGQDPQFLISFYEKMQSDKGSIPDRFSAQQFSDYHSELNMSSLELGDSALYFCASSLQGYTQYFGPGTRLTVL.

This clone was detected many times. The genes are TRBV9 and TRBJ2-4, with TRBD1 matching over 9 bases. CDR3 length equals 20 residues. CDR1 is SGDLS and CDR2 is YYNGEE in the germline V gene. J lost 0 bases, V lost 0 bases, and 13 bases had no gene match. The DNA of the CDR3 is TGTGCCAGCAGCGTAGAGGGGATTGGGACAGGGTCCCTAGCCAAAAACATTCAGTACTTC. Residues: CASSVEGIGTGSLAKNIQYF. The complete variable domain, with remaining parts taken from reference TRBV9 and TRBJ2-4, reads DSGVTQTPKHLITATGQRVTLRCSPRSGDLSVYWYQQSLDQGLQFLIQYYNGEERAKGNILERFSAQQFPDLHSELNLSSLELGDSALYFCASSVEGIGTGSLAKNIQYFGAGTRLSVL.

The chain carries TRBV5-1 and TRBJ2-3; 10 nucleotides line up with TRBD1. The CDR3 consists of 16 residues. With 4 bases clipped from V and 3 bases from J, the junction kept 8 bases outside the gene matches. The V gene's germline CDR1 is SGHRS and CDR2 YFSETQ. CDR3 nucleotides: TGCGCCAGCAGCCTCCTGACAGGGGGCGCGACAGATACGCAGTATTTT. Translating it yields CASSLLTGGATDTQYF.

This sequence joins TRBV7-2 and TRBJ1-4; 7 bases fit TRBD1. CDR1 and CDR2 from the germline V gene are SGHTA and FQGNSA. The CDR3 runs 12 residues. The trim removed 5 bases at V and 12 bases at J, leaving 6 bases unmatched. This chain's CDR3 is CASSQQGTELFF. The CDR3 nucleotides read TGTGCCAGCAGCCAACAGGGGACTGAACTGTTTTTT.

The rearrangement joins TRBV7-2 to TRBJ1-4; weak D call: TRBD1 (5 bases). Germline V gene lookup returns CDR1 SGHTA and CDR2 FQGNSA. V lost 4 bases, J lost 9 bases, and 18 bases lay in between. This CDR3 contains 15 residues. The CDR3 DNA follows: TGTGCCAGCAGCTCAGGGCACAGCGATGAGAAAAAACTGTTTTTT. Amino acid sequence: CASSSGHSDEKKLFF.

The genes are TRBV6-6 and TRBJ2-7; the D gene is possibly TRBD2 (5 bases). The V end was cut by 9 bases, the J end by 1 base, with 13 bases between. The CDR3 is 13 residues long. Germline CDR1 MNHNY, CDR2 SVGAGI (reference sequence). CDR3 loop: CASTDSYSYEQYF. The CDR3 DNA is TGTGCCAGTACGGACTCGTATTCCTACGAGCAGTACTTC.

This chain uses TRBV10-1 with TRBJ2-1; the D gene is possibly TRBD1 (5 bases). Germline V gene sequence: CDR1 WNHNN, CDR2 SYGVQD (reference sequence). Trimming cost V 4 bases and J 9 bases, with 13 bases left between them. This CDR3 region has 13 residues. This CDR3 reads CASSVGHKIEQFF. CDR3 DNA sequence: TGCGCCAGCAGTGTCGGACACAAGATTGAGCAGTTCTTC.

The rearrangement joins TRBV7-2 to TRBJ1-2; perhaps TRBD1 as D (5 bases). Trimming cost V 6 bases and J 4 bases, with 18 bases left between them. Per germline, CDR1 SGHTA and CDR2 FQGNSA. The CDR3 loop spans 15 amino acids. The CDR3 region has the DNA TGTGCCAGCAGTCCCGGGCCAATTGGGGGCTATGGCTACACCTTC. Translated, it gives CASSPGPIGGYGYTF. The full variable domain, completed using reference TRBV7-2 and TRBJ1-2, is GAGVSQSPSNKVTEKGKDVELRCDPISGHTALYWYRQSLGQGLEFLIYFQGNSAPDKSGLPSDRFSAERTGGSVSTLTIQRTQQEDSAVYLCASSPGPIGGYGYTFGSGTRLTVV.

The sample holds a few counts of this clone. This sequence joins TRBV10-3 and TRBJ1-4; possible D gene TRBD1, 6 bases. The CDR3 is made up of 15 amino acids. Germline assignment: CDR1 ENHRY and CDR2 SYGVKD. V dropped 0 bases and J dropped 8 bases, with 13 bases sitting between them. For the CDR3, the DNA is TGTGCCATCAGTGAGTCAACAGCCCAGGGGGAAAAACTGTTTTTT. This codes for CAISESTAQGEKLFF.

The chain is built from TRBV2 and TRBJ2-4; TRBD1 matches 7 bases. Germline V gene sequence: CDR1 SNHLY, CDR2 FYNNEI. With 4 bases clipped from V and 3 bases from J, the junction kept 6 bases outside the gene matches. There are 15 residues in the CDR3. Written as DNA, the CDR3 is TGTGCCAGCAGTGTTGACAGGGTTGGCAAAAACATTCAGTACTTC. Its protein product is CASSVDRVGKNIQYF.

The rearrangement links TRBV6-5 to TRBJ2-7, with 10 bases fitting TRBD2. Germline V CDR1 and CDR2: MNHEY, SVGAGI. The CDR3 loop spans 14 amino acids. Trimming at V came to 6 bases and at J to 6 bases, leaving 8 bases not matched to a gene. CDR3 sequence: CASSTSSGSGEQYF. CDR3 nucleotide sequence: TGTGCCAGCAGCACTTCTAGCGGGAGTGGCGAGCAGTACTTC.

This clone was seen many times. This CDR3 is also generated by other DNA sequences in the sample. The rearrangement uses TRBV5-1 and TRBJ2-5, with D unclear. The CDR3 is 15 residues long. Per the germline V gene, CDR1 is SGHRS and CDR2 is YFSETQ. The V end lost 0 bases, the J end lost 1 base, and 10 bases lay between the germline ends. CDR3 sequence: CASSLEGQSQETQYF. The CDR3 DNA follows: TGCGCCAGCAGCTTGGAGGGTCAGTCCCAAGAGACCCAGTACTTC. Together with reference TRBV5-1 and TRBJ2-5, the CDR3 gives the full variable domain: KAGVTQTPRYLIKTRGQQVTLSCSPISGHRSVSWYQQTPGQGLQFLFEYFSETQRNKGNFPGRFSGRQFSNSRSEMNVSTLELGDSALYLCASSLEGQSQETQYFGPGTRLLVL.

This clone came up a few times. The chain links TRBV2 to TRBJ1-2; unclear D gene. The CDR3 sequence is 13 residues long. The germline V and J ends were trimmed by 7 bases and 6 bases, with 15 bases remaining between them. Germline V lookup: CDR1 SNHLY, CDR2 FYNNEI. Here the CDR3 reads CASTLLNLDGYTF. Here the CDR3 DNA reads TGTGCCAGCACCTTACTGAACCTAGATGGCTACACCTTC.

Only one count was recorded for this clone. The rearrangement joins TRBV6-5 to TRBJ1-5; weak D call: TRBD1 (5 bases). CDR1 is MNHEY, CDR2 SVGAGI, per germline. CDR3 length equals 14 residues. Trimming pared 9 bases from V and 1 base from J, leaving 13 bases between. In DNA form, the CDR3 reads TGTGCCAGAATTGGGACTCTAAGCAATCAGCCCCAGCATTTT. Encoded protein: CARIGTLSNQPQHF.

Points on this clone: The sample contains more than one DNA sequence encoding this CDR3. V usage is TRBV18 and J usage is TRBJ2-7; unclear D gene. The germline V gene has CDR1 KGHSH and CDR2 LQKENI. The CDR3 extends over 15 amino acids. V was shortened by 8 bases and J by 0 bases, with 17 bases between the two germline ends. CDR3 amino acids: CASSPHPGSSYEQYF. The CDR3 DNA sequence: TGTGCCAGCAGCCCACATCCGGGTAGCTCCTACGAGCAGTACTTC. Full variable domain (missing parts from reference TRBV18 and TRBJ2-7): NAGVMQNPRHLVRRRGQEARLRCSPMKGHSHVYWYRQLPEEGLKFMVYLQKENIIDESGMPKERFSAEFPKEGPSILRIQQVVRGDSAAYFCASSPHPGSSYEQYFGPGTRLTVT.

Worth noting for this clone: Other nucleotide sequences from this sample produce the same CDR3. The CDR3 protein is CASSPAYEQYF. CDR3 DNA: TGTGCCAGCAGTCCAGCCTACGAGCAGTACTTC. The chain links TRBV7-2 to TRBJ2-7; D call uncertain. This CDR3 is built from 11 residues. V was trimmed by 6 bases and J by 2 bases, leaving 5 bases between them. Germline V CDR1 and CDR2: SGHTA, FQGNSA.